These 8 T cell receptor beta chains came from one sample sequenced in a study of T-cell memory formation after mild COVID-19. From the 5' RACE reads, TCRdb called clonotypes with MiXCR, one entry per CDR3 protein. The table records 35,000 to 50,000 distinct CDR3 sequences, about 6.8% of them present only once. Material for sequencing was PBMCs or a T cell subset sorted from them (not recorded which). All receptors derive from an adult who had mild COVID-19 (a few samples of this study predate the infection). Cell type and time point are not known.

The chain carries TRBV12-3 or TRBV12-4 and TRBJ1-2, with TRBD1 matching over 12 bases. The CDR3 consists of 15 residues. V lost 5 bases and J lost 8; bases outside the gene matches: 9. CDR3 residues: CASSPQGQGAFGYTF. CDR3 DNA: TGTGCCAGCAGTCCTCAGGGACAGGGGGCCTTCGGCTACACCTTC.

This chain uses TRBV7-9 with TRBJ1-5, with 11 bases fitting TRBD1. The CDR3 is 16 residues long. Trimming cost V 1 base and J 6 bases; bases outside gene matches: 5. From germline, CDR1 is SEHNR and CDR2 FQNEAQ (reference sequence). The CDR3 coding sequence is TGTGCCAGCAGCTTAGGGACAGGGGGCGTCGGTCAGCCCCAGCATTTT. Translated: CASSLGTGGVGQPQHF.

This clonotype turned up a few times. This chain joins TRBV5-1 and TRBJ1-2; D remains unclear. V lost 6 bases to trimming and J lost 2 bases, with 8 bases between them. Germline CDR1 and CDR2: SGHRS and YFSETQ. The CDR3 consists of 12 residues. CDR3 coding DNA: TGCGCCAGCAAGGCACAAAACTATGGCTACACCTTC. Protein: CASKAQNYGYTF.

This clonotype was seen more than once but under ten times. This chain joins TRBV27 and TRBJ1-1; D is ambiguous. The CDR3 sequence is 12 residues long. CDR1 is MNHEY and CDR2 is SMNVEV in the germline V gene (reference sequence). V gave up 4 bases and J gave up 2 bases, with 5 bases separating them. The DNA of the CDR3 is TGTGCCAGCAGTTCAAGCAACACTGAAGCTTTCTTT. Its translation: CASSSSNTEAFF.

The chain joins TRBV3-1 to TRBJ1-1; 7 nucleotides agree with TRBD1. Germline assignment: CDR1 LGHDT and CDR2 YNNKEL (reference sequence). V was clipped by 2 bases and J by 7 bases; unmatched bases: 1. The CDR3 has 12 residues. CDR3 protein: CASSQYRGEAFF. CDR3 nucleotides: TGTGCCAGCAGCCAATACAGGGGTGAAGCTTTCTTT.

The sample holds a few counts of this clonotype. V and J are TRBV6-6 and TRBJ1-1, with D perhaps TRBD1 (6 bases). The germline gives CDR1 MNHNY, CDR2 SVGAGI (reference sequence). V was cut by 2 bases and J by 4 bases, with 8 bases left in between. This CDR3 contains 13 residues. CDR3 region: CASSYGQRTEAFF. For the CDR3, the DNA is TGTGCCAGCAGTTACGGACAGCGCACTGAAGCTTTCTTT.

This clonotype was counted many times. The chain carries TRBV12-3 or TRBV12-4 and TRBJ2-6, with 7 positions matching TRBD1. This CDR3 is built from 16 residues. With 4 bases clipped from V and 0 bases from J, the junction kept 3 bases outside the gene matches. The CDR3 sequence is CASSSSGGSGANVLTF. CDR3 nucleotides: TGTGCCAGCAGTTCGTCAGGGGGCTCTGGGGCCAACGTCCTGACTTTC.

This clonotype was seen at least ten times. This chain connects TRBV27 to TRBJ2-3; D gene ambiguous. The length of the CDR3 is 15 residues. Trimming stripped 6 bases from V and 1 base from J, with 14 bases between. Germline V lookup: CDR1 MNHEY, CDR2 SMNVEV (reference sequence). CDR3: CASSWSDGRTDTQYF. The CDR3 DNA sequence: TGTGCCAGCAGCTGGTCGGACGGACGCACAGATACGCAGTATTTT.